This T cell receptor (beta chain) was recorded in a study of Ad26.COV2.S vaccination and SARS-CoV-2 variants. Study-wide points: Analytic work on TCR breadth and depth might have understated the full extent of total T cell responses.

Treatment: 15 to 20 received Ad26.COV2.S at low or high dose, single or two shots; several received placebo; per-sample allocation not given. On day 63 after the first injection, vaccine and placebo recipients gave samples. Worth noting for this clone: What it binds is unknown.

Produced via immunoSEQ multiplex PCR; TCRdb's table is partial and in-frame only. The sample lists 430,000 or so clones; roughly 87% were seen once. V dropped 5 bases and J dropped 15 bases, with 14 bases sitting between them. Germline V gene data show CDR1 as DFQATT and CDR2 as SNEGSKA (reference sequence). The CDR3 totals 11 residues. The J gene is TRBJ1-6, the V gene TRBV20-1; D is ambiguous. This TCR was sampled from a person between 18 and 65 years old who received the Ad26.COV2.S COVID-19 vaccine or a placebo. This sample comprised peripheral blood, obtained in a trial of Ad26.COV2.S vaccine versus placebo. CDR3 residues: CSAGSDYRLHF. CDR3 DNA sequence: TGCAGTGCTGGGTCCGATTATCGCCTCCACTTT.